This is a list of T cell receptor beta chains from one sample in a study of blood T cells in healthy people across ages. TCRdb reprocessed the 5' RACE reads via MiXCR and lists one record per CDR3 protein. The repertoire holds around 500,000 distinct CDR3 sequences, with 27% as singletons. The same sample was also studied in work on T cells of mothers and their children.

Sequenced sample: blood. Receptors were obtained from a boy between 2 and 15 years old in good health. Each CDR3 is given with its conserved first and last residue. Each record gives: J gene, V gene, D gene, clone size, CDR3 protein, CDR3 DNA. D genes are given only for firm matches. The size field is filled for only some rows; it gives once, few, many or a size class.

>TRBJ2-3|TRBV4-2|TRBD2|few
CASSHVNSGGDRNTQYF
TGTGCCAGCAGCCACGTTAACAGCGGGGGGGACAGAAATACGCAGTATTTT
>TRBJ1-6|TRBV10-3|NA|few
CASRPGGDNSPLHF
TGTGCCTCCCGCCCCGGCGGCGATAATTCACCCCTCCACTTT
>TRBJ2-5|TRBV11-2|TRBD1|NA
CASSDGQGTETQYF
TGTGCCAGCAGCGACGGACAGGGGACGGAGACCCAGTACTTC
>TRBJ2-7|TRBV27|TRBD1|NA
CASSITPGQGTYEQYF
TGTGCCAGCAGCATTACACCGGGACAGGGGACCTACGAGCAGTACTTC
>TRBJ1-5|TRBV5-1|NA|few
CASSRTGAQPQHF
TGCGCCAGCAGCCGAACAGGAGCTCAGCCCCAGCATTTT
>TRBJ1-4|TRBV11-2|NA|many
CASSLRLGAGSEKLFF
TGTGCCAGCAGCTTAAGATTGGGGGCCGGATCTGAAAAACTGTTTTTT
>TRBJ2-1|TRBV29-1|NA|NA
CSVRGAVYNEQFF
TGCAGCGTACGGGGGGCGGTCTACAATGAGCAGTTCTTC
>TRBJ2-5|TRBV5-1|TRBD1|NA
CASAFGQGQETQYF
TGCGCCAGCGCCTTCGGACAGGGGCAAGAGACCCAGTACTTC
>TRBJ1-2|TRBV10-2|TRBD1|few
CASIRTGSAYGYTF
TGCGCCAGCATTCGGACAGGGTCGGCTTATGGCTACACCTTC
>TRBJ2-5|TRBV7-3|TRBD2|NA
CASSPGVAGVGETQYF
TGTGCCAGCAGCCCTGGGGTAGCGGGGGTTGGAGAGACCCAGTACTTC
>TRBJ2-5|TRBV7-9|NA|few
CASSGEASETQYF
TGTGCCAGCAGCGGGGAGGCGTCGGAGACCCAGTACTTC
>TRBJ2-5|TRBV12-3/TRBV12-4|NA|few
CASNPYPGGTQYF
TGTGCCAGCAACCCTTACCCCGGAGGGACCCAGTACTTC
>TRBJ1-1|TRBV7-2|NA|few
CASSYPNTEAFF
TGTGCCAGCAGCTATCCAAACACTGAAGCTTTCTTT
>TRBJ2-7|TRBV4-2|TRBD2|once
CASSQDPRVSGGLHEQYF
TGTGCCAGCAGCCAAGACCCGAGGGTTAGCGGGGGGTTACACGAGCAGTACTTC
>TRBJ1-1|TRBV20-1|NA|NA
CSANSGRMNTEAFF
TGCAGTGCTAATAGTGGCCGGATGAACACTGAAGCTTTCTTT
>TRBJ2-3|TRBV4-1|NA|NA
CASSQTSGWGRDTQYF
TGCGCCAGCAGCCAAACCTCGGGGTGGGGCCGAGATACGCAGTATTTT
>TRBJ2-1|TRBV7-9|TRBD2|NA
CASSLSGLAGHYNEQFF
TGTGCCAGCAGCTTATCCGGACTAGCGGGGCACTACAATGAGCAGTTCTTC
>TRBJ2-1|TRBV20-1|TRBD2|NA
CSVIAGGQIYEQFF
TGCAGTGTTATAGCGGGGGGACAAATATATGAGCAGTTCTTC
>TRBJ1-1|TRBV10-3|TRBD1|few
CAKGSQGVDTEAFF
TGTGCCAAAGGGAGTCAGGGGGTGGACACTGAAGCTTTCTTT
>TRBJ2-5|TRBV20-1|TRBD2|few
CSASGGKETQYF
TGCAGTGCTAGCGGGGGGAAAGAGACCCAGTACTTC
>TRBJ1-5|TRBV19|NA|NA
CASSITGSQPQHF
TGTGCCAGTAGTATAACAGGGTCTCAGCCCCAGCATTTT
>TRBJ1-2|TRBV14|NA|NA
CASSPLDRLDYGYTF
TGTGCCAGCAGCCCACTTGACAGACTAGACTATGGCTACACCTTC
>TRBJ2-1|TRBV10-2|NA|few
CASSEKTGGVIHNEQFF
TGCGCCAGCAGTGAGAAGACTGGCGGAGTTATTCACAATGAGCAGTTCTTC
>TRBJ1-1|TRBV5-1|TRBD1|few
CASSQRTGGGTEAFF
TGCGCCAGCAGCCAACGCACAGGGGGCGGCACTGAAGCTTTCTTT
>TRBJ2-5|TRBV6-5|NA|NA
CASRRGSGETQYF
TGTGCCAGCCGCCGGGGTTCGGGAGAGACCCAGTACTTC
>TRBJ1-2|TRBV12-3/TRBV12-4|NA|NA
CASSNAGANYGYTF
TGTGCCAGCAGCAACGCGGGAGCTAACTATGGCTACACCTTC
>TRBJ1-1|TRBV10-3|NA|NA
CATRDDTLNTEAFF
TGTGCCACTCGGGATGACACCCTGAACACTGAAGCTTTCTTT
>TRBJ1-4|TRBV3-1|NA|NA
CASSQDGRWNEKLFF
TGTGCCAGCAGCCAAGACGGCAGATGGAATGAAAAACTGTTTTTT
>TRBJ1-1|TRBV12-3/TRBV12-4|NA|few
CASSLRDRFEAFF
TGTGCCAGCAGTTTACGGGATAGGTTTGAAGCTTTCTTT
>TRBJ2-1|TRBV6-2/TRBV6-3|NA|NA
CASSNSEDYEQFF
TGTGCCAGCAGTAACTCCGAGGACTATGAGCAGTTCTTC
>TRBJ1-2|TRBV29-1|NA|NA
CSVEDYEGEHF
TGCAGCGTTGAAGATTACGAGGGGGAACACTTC
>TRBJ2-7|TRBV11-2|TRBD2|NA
CASGLVASGYEQYF
TGTGCCAGCGGCTTAGTCGCTAGCGGTTACGAGCAGTACTTC
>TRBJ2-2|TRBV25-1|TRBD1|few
CASSESRAGGNTGELFF
TGTGCCAGCAGTGAATCTCGGGCAGGGGGCAATACCGGGGAGCTGTTTTTT
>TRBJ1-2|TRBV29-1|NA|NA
CSVRTPSYGYTF
TGCAGCGTGCGGACGCCGTCCTATGGCTACACCTTC
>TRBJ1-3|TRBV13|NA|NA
CASSLGRNTIYF
TGTGCCAGCAGCCTCGGACGAAACACCATATATTTT
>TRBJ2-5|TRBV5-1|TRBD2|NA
CASSLVAGGKETQYF
TGCGCCAGCAGCTTGGTGGCGGGGGGCAAAGAGACCCAGTACTTC
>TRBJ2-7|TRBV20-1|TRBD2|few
CSARDQREFSYEQYF
TGCAGTGCTAGAGATCAGCGGGAGTTCTCCTACGAGCAGTACTTC
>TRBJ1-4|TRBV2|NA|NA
CASSEGGINEKLFF
TGTGCCAGCAGTGAAGGGGGGATTAATGAAAAACTGTTTTTT
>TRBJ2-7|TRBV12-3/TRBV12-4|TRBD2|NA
CASSWRGEQYF
TGTGCCAGCAGTTGGCGGGGGGAGCAGTACTTC
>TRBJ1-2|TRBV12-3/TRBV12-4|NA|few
CASSLFAPERGQGYGYTF
TGTGCCAGCAGTTTATTTGCCCCGGAGCGGGGGCAAGGCTATGGCTACACCTTC